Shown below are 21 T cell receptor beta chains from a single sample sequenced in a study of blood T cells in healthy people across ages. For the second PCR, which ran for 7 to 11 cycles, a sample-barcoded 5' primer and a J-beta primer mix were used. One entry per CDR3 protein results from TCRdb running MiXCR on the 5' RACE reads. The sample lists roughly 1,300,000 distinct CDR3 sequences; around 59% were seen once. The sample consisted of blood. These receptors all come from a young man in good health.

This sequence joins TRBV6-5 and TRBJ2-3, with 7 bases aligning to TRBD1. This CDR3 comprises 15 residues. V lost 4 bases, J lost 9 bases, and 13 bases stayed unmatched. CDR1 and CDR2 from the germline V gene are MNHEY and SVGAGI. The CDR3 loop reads CASSLLGKPGQTQYF. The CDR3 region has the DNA TGTGCCAGCAGTTTACTCGGGAAACCGGGACAGACGCAGTATTTT.

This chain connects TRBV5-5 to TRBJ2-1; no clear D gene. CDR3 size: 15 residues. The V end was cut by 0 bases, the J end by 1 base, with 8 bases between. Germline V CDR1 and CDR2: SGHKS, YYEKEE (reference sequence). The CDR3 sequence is CASSLALESYNEQFF. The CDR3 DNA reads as TGTGCCAGCAGCTTGGCCCTGGAATCCTACAATGAGCAGTTCTTC.

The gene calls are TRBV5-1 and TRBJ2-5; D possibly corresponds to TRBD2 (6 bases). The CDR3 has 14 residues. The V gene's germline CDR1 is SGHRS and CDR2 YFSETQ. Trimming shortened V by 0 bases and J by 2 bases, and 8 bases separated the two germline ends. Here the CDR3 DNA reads TGCGCCAGCAGCTTGGCTGCGGGACAAGAGACCCAGTACTTC. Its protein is CASSLAAGQETQYF.

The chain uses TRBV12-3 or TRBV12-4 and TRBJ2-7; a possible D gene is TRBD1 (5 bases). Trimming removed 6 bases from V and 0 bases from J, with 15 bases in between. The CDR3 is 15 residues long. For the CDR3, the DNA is TGTGCCAGCAGCCCCGACAGCCTAAGCTCCTACGAGCAGTACTTC. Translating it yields CASSPDSLSSYEQYF.

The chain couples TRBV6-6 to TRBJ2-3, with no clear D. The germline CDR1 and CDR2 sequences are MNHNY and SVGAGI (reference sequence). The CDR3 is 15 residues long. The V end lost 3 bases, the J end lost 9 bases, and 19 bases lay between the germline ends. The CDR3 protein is CASSYDRTHRETQYF. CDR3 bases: TGTGCCAGCAGTTATGATAGGACCCACAGAGAGACGCAGTATTTT.

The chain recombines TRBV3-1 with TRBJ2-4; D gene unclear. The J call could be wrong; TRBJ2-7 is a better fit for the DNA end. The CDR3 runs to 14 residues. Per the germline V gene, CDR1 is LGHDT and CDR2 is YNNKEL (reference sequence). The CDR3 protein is CASSQESASYEQYF. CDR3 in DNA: TGTGCCAGCAGCCAAGAGAGCGCTTCTTACGAGCAGTACTTC.

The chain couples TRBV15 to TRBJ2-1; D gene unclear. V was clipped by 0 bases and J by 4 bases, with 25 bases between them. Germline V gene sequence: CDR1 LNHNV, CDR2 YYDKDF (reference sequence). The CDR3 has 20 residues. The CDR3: CATSRDASPLHEIRYNEQFF. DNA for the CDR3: TGTGCCACCAGCAGAGACGCGTCCCCCCTGCATGAAATAAGGTACAATGAGCAGTTCTTC.

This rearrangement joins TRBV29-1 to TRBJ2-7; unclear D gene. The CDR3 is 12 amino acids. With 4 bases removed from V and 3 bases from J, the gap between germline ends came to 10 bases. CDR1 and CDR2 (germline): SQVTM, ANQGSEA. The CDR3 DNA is TGCAGCGTTGGAGAGTGGGGCTACGAGCAGTACTTC. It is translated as CSVGEWGYEQYF.

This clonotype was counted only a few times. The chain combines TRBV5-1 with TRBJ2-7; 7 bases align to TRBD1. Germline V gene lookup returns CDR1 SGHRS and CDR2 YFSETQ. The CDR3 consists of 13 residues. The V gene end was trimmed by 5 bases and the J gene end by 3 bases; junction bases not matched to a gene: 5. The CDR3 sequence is CASRSGTDYEQYF. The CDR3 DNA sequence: TGCGCCAGCAGGTCCGGGACAGACTACGAGCAGTACTTC.

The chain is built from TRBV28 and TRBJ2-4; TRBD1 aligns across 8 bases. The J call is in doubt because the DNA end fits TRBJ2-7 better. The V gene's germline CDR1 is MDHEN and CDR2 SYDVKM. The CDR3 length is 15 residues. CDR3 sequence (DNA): TGTGCCAGCAGTCTAGATCCGGGACAGGATGACGAGCAGTACTTC. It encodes CASSLDPGQDDEQYF.

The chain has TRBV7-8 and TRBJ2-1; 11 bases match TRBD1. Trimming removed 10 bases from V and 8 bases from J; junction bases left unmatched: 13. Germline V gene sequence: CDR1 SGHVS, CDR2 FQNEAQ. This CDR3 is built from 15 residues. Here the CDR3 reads CAIRFRDRGLDEQFF. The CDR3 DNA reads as TGTGCCATCCGATTCCGGGACAGGGGGTTGGATGAGCAGTTCTTC.

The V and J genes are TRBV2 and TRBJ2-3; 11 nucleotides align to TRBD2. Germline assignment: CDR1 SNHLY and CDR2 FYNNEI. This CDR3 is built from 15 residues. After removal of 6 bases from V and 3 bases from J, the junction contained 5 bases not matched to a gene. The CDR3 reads CASRRSGGATDTQYF. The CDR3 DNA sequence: TGTGCCAGCAGACGTAGCGGGGGGGCAACAGATACGCAGTATTTT.

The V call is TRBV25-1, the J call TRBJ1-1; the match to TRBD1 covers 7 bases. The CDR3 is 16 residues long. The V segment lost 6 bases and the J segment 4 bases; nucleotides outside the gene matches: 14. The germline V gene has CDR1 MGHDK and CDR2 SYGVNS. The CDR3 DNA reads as TGTGCCAGCAGAAATGCGGGAGGGGGCAGCATCACTGAAGCTTTCTTT. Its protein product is CASRNAGGGSITEAFF.

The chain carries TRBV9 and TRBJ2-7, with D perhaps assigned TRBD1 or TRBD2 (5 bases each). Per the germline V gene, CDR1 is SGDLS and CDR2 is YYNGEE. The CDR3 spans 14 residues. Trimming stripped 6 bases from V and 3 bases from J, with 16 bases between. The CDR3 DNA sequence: TGTGCCAGCACACTAGGGGATGGTGGCTACGAGCAGTACTTC. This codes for CASTLGDGGYEQYF.

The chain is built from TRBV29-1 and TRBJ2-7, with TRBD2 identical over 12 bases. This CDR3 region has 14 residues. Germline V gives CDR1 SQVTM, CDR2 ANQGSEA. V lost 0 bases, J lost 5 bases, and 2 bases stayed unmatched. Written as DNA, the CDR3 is TGCAGCGTTGAAGAATGGACTAGCGGGAACGAGCAGTACTTC. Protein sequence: CSVEEWTSGNEQYF.

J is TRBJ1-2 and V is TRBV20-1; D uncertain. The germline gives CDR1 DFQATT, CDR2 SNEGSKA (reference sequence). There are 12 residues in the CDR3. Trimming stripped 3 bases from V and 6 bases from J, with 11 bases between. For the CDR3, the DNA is TGCAGTGCTAGGAAGCGACCAAATGGCTACACCTTC. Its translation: CSARKRPNGYTF.

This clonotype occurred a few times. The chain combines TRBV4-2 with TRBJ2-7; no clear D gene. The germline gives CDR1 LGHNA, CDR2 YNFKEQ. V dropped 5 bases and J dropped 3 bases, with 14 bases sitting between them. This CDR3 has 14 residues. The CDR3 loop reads CASSSLEDHYEQYF. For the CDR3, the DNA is TGTGCCAGCAGCTCACTTGAGGACCACTACGAGCAGTACTTC.

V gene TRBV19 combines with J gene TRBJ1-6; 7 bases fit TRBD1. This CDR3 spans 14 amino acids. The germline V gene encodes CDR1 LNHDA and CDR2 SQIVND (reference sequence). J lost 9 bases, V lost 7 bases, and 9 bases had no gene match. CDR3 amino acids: CASTQGVGGSPLHF. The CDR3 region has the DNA TGTGCCAGTACCCAGGGGGTAGGTGGTTCACCCCTCCACTTT.

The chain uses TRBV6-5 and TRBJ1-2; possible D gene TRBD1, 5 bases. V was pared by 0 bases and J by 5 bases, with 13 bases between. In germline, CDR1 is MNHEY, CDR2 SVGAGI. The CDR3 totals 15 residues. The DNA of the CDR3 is TGTGCCAGCAGTTACTCAGAGGGGATGGGATATGGCTACACCTTC. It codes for CASSYSEGMGYGYTF.

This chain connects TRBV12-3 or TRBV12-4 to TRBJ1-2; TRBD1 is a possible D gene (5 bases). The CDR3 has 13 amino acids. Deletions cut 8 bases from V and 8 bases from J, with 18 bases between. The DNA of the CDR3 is TGTGCCAGCGCTGGCGTCCGGGAGGGGGGCTACACCTTC. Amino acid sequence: CASAGVREGGYTF.

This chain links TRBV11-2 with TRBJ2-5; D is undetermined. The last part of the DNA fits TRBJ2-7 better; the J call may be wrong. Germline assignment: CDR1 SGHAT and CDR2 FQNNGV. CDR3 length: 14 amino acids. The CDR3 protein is CASRTDRASYEQYF. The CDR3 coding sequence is TGTGCCAGCAGAACCGACCGGGCCTCATACGAGCAGTACTTC.